This T cell receptor beta chain comes out of a study of T-cell reconstitution after alpha-beta-depleted transplantation in children. Preparing the TCRbeta library involved the use of unique molecular identifiers. Via MiXCR, TCRdb re-called the PCR reads, giving one row per CDR3 protein. This table holds about 72,000 distinct CDR3 sequences, more than 5.5% found once. Trimming shortened V by 0 bases and J by 1 base, and 16 bases separated the two germline ends. Germline CDR1 reads SGHAT; CDR2 reads FQNNGV. The CDR3 contains 19 residues. This clonotype was found a few times. V usage is TRBV11-2 and J usage is TRBJ2-6; a possible D gene is TRBD2 (5 bases). Specimen: PBMCs from the stem cell graft donor, collected from the stem cell graft. This sequence was found in a human donor who donated a stem cell graft to a child with acute lymphoblastic leukemia. In DNA, the CDR3 is TGTGCCAGCAGCTTAGATCAAATGGCCGGGGATTCTGGGGCCAACGTCCTGACTTTC. It is translated as CASSLDQMAGDSGANVLTF.